This TCR beta chain stems from a study of OX40 agonist ivuxolimab in advanced cancers. The CDR3 sequence is 13 residues long. CDR1 MGHDK and CDR2 SYGVNS come from the germline V gene. V gave up 4 bases and J gave up 5 bases; unmatched junction bases: 5. The assay was immunoSEQ multiplex PCR, and TCRdb's table has in-frame clones only and misses some. This repertoire shows about 60,000 clones, just over 85% found once; its top ten account for 0.8% to 1%. This clone was seen a single time. This receptor was taken from an adult with an advanced solid tumor such as melanoma, head and neck, liver or kidney cancer. The specimen was CD4+ or CD8+ T cells sorted from blood, collected in a trial of the OX40 agonist ivuxolimab. J is TRBJ2-7 and V is TRBV25-1, with 7 bases matching TRBD1. The CDR3, as DNA: TGTGCCAGCAGTGGTGCTAGGGGGCACGAGCAGTACTTC. Protein sequence: CASSGARGHEQYF.